These T cell receptor beta chains were read from a single sample in a study of cytomegalovirus exposure and HLA in healthy donors. The assay was immunoSEQ multiplex PCR, and TCRdb's table has in-frame clones only and misses some. The sample holds roughly 70,000 clones, roughly four fifths seen once. The material sequenced was PBMCs. All receptors come from a man aged 50 to 60 in good health and CMV-seronegative. Each CDR3 is given with its conserved first and last residue. The D gene is left open where the match is weak. The size entry is marked missing in some rows and otherwise reads once, few, many or a size class.

clone_size	d_call	v_call	j_call	cdr3_nt	cdr3_aa
-	-	TRBV7-9	TRBJ2-5	TGTGCCAGCAGCTTAGGGGCGGGCAGTATTCCCCAGTACTTC	CASSLGAGSIPQYF
-	TRBD2	TRBV12-5	TRBJ2-3	TGTGCTAGTGGTTTGTCGGGGGGGAGGGCAGATACGCAGTATTTT	CASGLSGGRADTQYF
-	-	TRBV5-1	TRBJ2-1	TGCGCCAGCAGCTTGAGGACAGCAGACAATGAGCAGTTCTTC	CASSLRTADNEQFF
-	-	TRBV9	TRBJ2-1	TGTGCCAGCAGCGTAGACAATAGAGGCAATGAGCAGTTCTTC	CASSVDNRGNEQFF
-	-	TRBV30	TRBJ1-6	TGTGCCTGGAAGTGGGGAGGCCTAGGGGATTCACCCCTCCACTTT	CAWKWGGLGDSPLHF
-	-	TRBV11-2	TRBJ1-1	TGTGCCAGCAGTGCGAACCGAGGGATTTTGAACACTGAAGCTTTCTTT	CASSANRGILNTEAFF
-	TRBD2	TRBV10-3	TRBJ2-7	TGTGCCATCAGATCTGCGGGGGGGACCTACGAGCAGTACTTC	CAIRSAGGTYEQYF
-	-	TRBV27	TRBJ2-2	TGTGCCAGCAGTTTATTTTACTACACCGGGGAGCTGTTTTTT	CASSLFYYTGELFF
-	-	TRBV5-8	TRBJ1-3	TGTGCCAGCAGCTTTGGACGGGGGAGCTCTGGAAACACCATATATTTT	CASSFGRGSSGNTIYF
-	TRBD2	TRBV6-4	TRBJ2-3	TGTGCCAGCAGTGAAACTAGCGGGGGCCCGGGCCCGCAGTATTTT	CASSETSGGPGPQYF
-	-	TRBV6-4	TRBJ1-2	TGTGCCAGCAGTGAGGACAGAGCTAACTATGGCTACACCTTC	CASSEDRANYGYTF
once	TRBD2	TRBV5-1	TRBJ2-1	TGCGCCAGCAGCTTGGGACTAGCGGGGAGGAATGAGCAGTTCTTC	CASSLGLAGRNEQFF
-	-	TRBV9	TRBJ2-2	TGTGCCAGCAGCGCACAAACCGGGGAGCTGTTTTTT	CASSAQTGELFF
-	-	TRBV4-3	TRBJ2-7	TGCGCCAGCAGCCAATCATATCGTCAGTCCTACGAGCAGTACTTC	CASSQSYRQSYEQYF
once	-	TRBV19	TRBJ1-5	TGTGCCAGTAGTACCTCCGGGGGGATTAGCAATCAGCCCCAGCATTTT	CASSTSGGISNQPQHF
-	-	TRBV28	TRBJ1-1	TGTGCCAGCAACCCCGGGTGGAACACTGAAGCTTTCTTT	CASNPGWNTEAFF
-	-	TRBV5-1	TRBJ2-5	TGCGCCAGCAGCTCCCTCCTAGGTGTCGAGACCCAGTACTTC	CASSSLLGVETQYF
once	-	TRBV11-2	TRBJ1-1	TGTGCCAGCAGCTTAGCTGCGGGGGGGTTCACTGAAGCTTTCTTT	CASSLAAGGFTEAFF
-	-	TRBV5-1	TRBJ2-7	TGCGCCAGCAGCTCGGGAGGGACAGGGATTGGCGAGCAGTACTTC	CASSSGGTGIGEQYF
-	-	TRBV15	TRBJ1-4	TGTGCCACCAGCAGAGATTTTGTCGATGAAAAACTGTTTTTT	CATSRDFVDEKLFF
-	-	TRBV21-1	TRBJ1-1	TGTGCCAGCTCCCTCGAGGGTAACACTGAAGCTTTCTTT	CASSLEGNTEAFF
few	-	TRBV10-2	TRBJ2-3	TGCGCCAGCAGTGAGACAGGAGCTAGCACAGATACGCAGTATTTT	CASSETGASTDTQYF
-	-	TRBV7-2	TRBJ2-5	TGTGCCAGCAGCTTAGCAGCGGTTATGCAAGAGACCCAGTACTTC	CASSLAAVMQETQYF
-	TRBD1	TRBV19	TRBJ1-2	TGTGCCAGTAGTATCACGGCAGGGGGTAGGTATGGCTACACCTTC	CASSITAGGRYGYTF
-	-	TRBV2	TRBJ2-1	TGTGCCAGCAGTGAAGCGGTAGAATCCAATGAGCAGTTCTTC	CASSEAVESNEQFF
-	-	TRBV28	TRBJ2-7	TGTGCCAGCACCTATAAAAACGGGCAGTACTTC	CASTYKNGQYF
-	TRBD1	TRBV4-1	TRBJ2-7	TGCGCCAGCAGCCACCGGACAGGGGGCTACGAGCAGTACTTC	CASSHRTGGYEQYF
few	TRBD1	TRBV5-6	TRBJ1-2	TGTGCCAGCAGCTCCCCATTTGCGACGGAGACAGGGGGCTACACCTTC	CASSSPFATETGGYTF
-	-	TRBV19	TRBJ1-1	TGTGCCAGTACCAAAGGGGTTGTTTCCGGGACTGAAGCTTTCTTT	CASTKGVVSGTEAFF
-	-	TRBV5-1	TRBJ2-4	TGCGCCAGCAGCGACGGGGTACTAGCCAAAAACATTCAGTACTTC	CASSDGVLAKNIQYF
-	TRBD1	TRBV19	TRBJ2-1	TGTGCCAGTAGTAGGACAGGGCAGGGGAACAATGAGCAGTTCTTC	CASSRTGQGNNEQFF
-	-	TRBV5-1	TRBJ1-2	TGCGCCAGCAGCTACCGTGCTGAGGCAACTAACTATGGCTACACCTTC	CASSYRAEATNYGYTF
-	-	TRBV29-1	TRBJ1-5	TGCAGCGTTGGGGGCAGGGGCAATCAGCCCCAGCATTTT	CSVGGRGNQPQHF
-	TRBD2	TRBV5-4	TRBJ2-2	TGTGCCAGCAGATCCGGGACTAGCGTAACCGGGGAGCTGTTTTTT	CASRSGTSVTGELFF
-	TRBD1	TRBV18	TRBJ1-2	TGTGCCAGCTCTGGCGCGGGACAGGGGGCGAATGGCTACACCTTC	CASSGAGQGANGYTF
-	TRBD2	TRBV6-1	TRBJ2-1	TGTGCCAGCAGTGAAGTAACGGGGGGATCCTACAATGAGCAGTTCTTC	CASSEVTGGSYNEQFF
few	-	TRBV6-5	TRBJ2-1	TGTGCCAGCAGTTACTCACACTACAATGAGCAGTTCTTC	CASSYSHYNEQFF
-	TRBD1	TRBV10-3	TRBJ1-1	TGTGCCATCAGTAATGAGGGGGCCGCTGAAGCTTTCTTT	CAISNEGAAEAFF
-	-	TRBV7-9	TRBJ1-1	TGTGCCAGCAGCTCTTCTTGGGGGGTCAACACTGAAGCTTTCTTT	CASSSSWGVNTEAFF
-	TRBD1	TRBV29-1	TRBJ2-5	TGCAGCGTTGTGGCAGGGGGAGAGACCCAGTACTTC	CSVVAGGETQYF
-	-	TRBV28	TRBJ1-1	TGTGCCAGCAGTTTGATGGGGAGGATGAACACTGAAGCTTTCTTT	CASSLMGRMNTEAFF
-	-	TRBV7-3	TRBJ1-1	TGTGCCAGCAGCTTAACCGCAGGTTCAGGCACTGAAGCTTTCTTT	CASSLTAGSGTEAFF
-	-	TRBV4-3	TRBJ1-4	TGCGCCAGCAGCCAAGCGGAACGGGGTGTTAATGAAAAACTGTTTTTT	CASSQAERGVNEKLFF
-	-	TRBV6-5	TRBJ1-5	TGTGCCAGCAGAAAAACCTATAGCAATCAGCCCCAGCATTTT	CASRKTYSNQPQHF
-	-	TRBV19	TRBJ1-3	TGTGCCAGTAGTCAGTTTTCTGGAAACACCATATATTTT	CASSQFSGNTIYF
-	-	TRBV2	TRBJ2-5	TGTGCCAGCAGTGGTCTAGAGACCCAGTACTTC	CASSGLETQYF
-	TRBD2	TRBV2	TRBJ2-7	TGTGCCAGCAGGAGGGTAGCGGGGGCCGTTGGGTACGAGCAGTACTTC	CASRRVAGAVGYEQYF
-	TRBD2	TRBV5-4	TRBJ2-1	TGTGCCAGCAGCCCCCAGGGCGGGAGTGGTGAGCAGTTCTTC	CASSPQGGSGEQFF